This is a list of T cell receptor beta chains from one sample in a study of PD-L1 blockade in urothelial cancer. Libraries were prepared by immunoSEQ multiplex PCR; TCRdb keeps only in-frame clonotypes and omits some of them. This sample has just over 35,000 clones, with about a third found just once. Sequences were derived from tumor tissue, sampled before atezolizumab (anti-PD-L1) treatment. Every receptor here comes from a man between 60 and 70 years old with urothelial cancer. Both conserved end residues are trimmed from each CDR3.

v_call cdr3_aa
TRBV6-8 ASRLLPSASPHSDTQY
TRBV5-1 ASSHNTGGAGETQY
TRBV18 ASSFRGGGEAF
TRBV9 ASAASPRETQY
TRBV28 ASSLGIYKQY
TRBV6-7 ASRSSGRGETQY
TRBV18 ASSLDRAYSGNTIY
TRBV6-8 ASSYKQGAYGANVLT
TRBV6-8 ASSYTRGYPPYEQY
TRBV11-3 ASSWGDTGASYNEQF
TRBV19 ASGDGGGYT
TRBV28 ASSFPLGEQY
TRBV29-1 SVVDRGLGNTEAF
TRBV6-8 ASSGTSGAYNEQF
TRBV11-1 ASSAEDRGNYGYT
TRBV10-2 ASSDGGSGNTIY
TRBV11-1 ASSRQGGSNTEAF
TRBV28 ASSPGQTSGNTIY
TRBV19 ASNSWGGNQPQH
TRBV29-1 SVAYNLNTEAF
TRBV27 ASTLTGSYNEQF
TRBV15 ATSYLAGAQEQY
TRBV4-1 ASSQPGTEKLF
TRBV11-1 ASSLYYRGTEAF
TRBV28 ASSLLWTSGRVNEQF
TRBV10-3 AISEGQGRIGPNTEAF
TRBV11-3 ASSPPGGRDTDTQY
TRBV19 ASSIVGTPSNQPQH
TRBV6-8 AISGILQAYT
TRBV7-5 ASTPGGGLAADTQY
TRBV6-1 ASSEVPTGSNQPQH
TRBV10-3 AISESQDTYYNEQF
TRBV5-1 ASSPLGRRYGYT
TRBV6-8 ASRPLPDGTGVKF
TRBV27 ASSAGGHLGNTIY
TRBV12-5 ASGSALQGQGANQPQH
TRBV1 ASSQDKLGAGNYGYT
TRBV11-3 ASSLGLWTDTQY
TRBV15 ATSWTSGARELF
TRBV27 ASRTVSSTGELF
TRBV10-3 AISPGGLQETQY
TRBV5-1 ASSNYQGGKSEKLF
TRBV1 ASSQDPGTVTGELF
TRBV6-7 ASSQNLGNQPQH
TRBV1 ASSLGDTDADTQY
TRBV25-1 ASSEPGVREKLF
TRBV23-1 ASSQLTGTAYEQY
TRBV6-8 ASRRQGLANYGYT
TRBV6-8 ASSRSSGSGGTDTQY
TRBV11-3 ASSLSQGSGNTIY
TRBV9 ASSVIAGTSTDTQY
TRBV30 AWSGSYEQY
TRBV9 ASSVDTKGGKLF
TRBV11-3 ASSLGTEADTQY
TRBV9 ASSPRDFRLRGTQY
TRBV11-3 ASSRLAGAGVEQY
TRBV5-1 ASSPMGGADTQY
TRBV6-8 ASSPRLGGETQY
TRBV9 ASSVGGAANEQF